Judged by abundance, the clone carrying this TCR beta chain is medium-sized. What it recognizes is unknown. Peripheral blood genomic DNA, not sorted cells or RNA, was the template. The data derive from a study of T cell repertoires in aging, cancer and after chemotherapy. Study as a whole: Pre- and post-chemotherapy samples were paired from chronic lymphocytic leukemia patients treated with fludarabine- or bendamustine-based regimens. Some 9.4 million TCR reads made up the full dataset. Broader study findings: In each cancer cohort, median generation probability increased across chemotherapy, suggesting thymic output rebounded.

The CDR3 totals 15 residues. Germline V lookup: CDR1 KGHSH, CDR2 LQKENI. V lost 4 bases, J lost 12 bases, and 12 bases stayed unmatched. Rearranged V-D-J TRB sequences were amplified with a mixed TRB-A/B primer pool. TCRdb passed the multiplex PCR reads through MiXCR, listing each CDR3 protein once. The sample yields approximately 2,500 distinct CDR3 sequences, approximately 24% seen once. The rearrangement uses TRBV18 and TRBJ2-1; TRBD1 matches at 10 bases. This clonotype originated in a human donor with a blood cancer. The source material was blood. This CDR3 reads CASSRGQGDGYGQFF. The CDR3 DNA reads as TGTGCCAGCTCACGAGGACAGGGGGATGGGTATGGGCAGTTCTTC.